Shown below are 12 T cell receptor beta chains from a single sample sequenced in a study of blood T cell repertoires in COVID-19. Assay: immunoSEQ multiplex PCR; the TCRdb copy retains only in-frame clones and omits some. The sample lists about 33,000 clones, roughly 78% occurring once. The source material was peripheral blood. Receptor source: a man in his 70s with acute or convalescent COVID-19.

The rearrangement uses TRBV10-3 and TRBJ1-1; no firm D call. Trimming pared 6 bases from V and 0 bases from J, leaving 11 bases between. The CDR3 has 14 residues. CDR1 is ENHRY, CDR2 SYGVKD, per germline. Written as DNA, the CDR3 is TGTGCCATCAGCCTGAGAGGCCTGAACACTGAAGCTTTCTTT. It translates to CAISLRGLNTEAFF.

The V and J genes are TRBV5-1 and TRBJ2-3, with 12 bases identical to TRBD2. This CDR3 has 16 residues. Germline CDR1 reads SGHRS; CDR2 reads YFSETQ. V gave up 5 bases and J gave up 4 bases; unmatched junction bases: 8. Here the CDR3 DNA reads TGCGCCAGCAGACGGCTAGCGGGGGGGCGCCCAGATACGCAGTATTTT. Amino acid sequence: CASRRLAGGRPDTQYF.

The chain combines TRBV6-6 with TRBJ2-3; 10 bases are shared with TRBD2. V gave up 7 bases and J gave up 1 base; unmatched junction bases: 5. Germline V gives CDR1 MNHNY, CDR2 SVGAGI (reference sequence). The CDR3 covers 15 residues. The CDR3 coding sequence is TGTGCCAGCATGATAGCGGGGGGACGCACAGATACGCAGTATTTT. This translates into CASMIAGGRTDTQYF.

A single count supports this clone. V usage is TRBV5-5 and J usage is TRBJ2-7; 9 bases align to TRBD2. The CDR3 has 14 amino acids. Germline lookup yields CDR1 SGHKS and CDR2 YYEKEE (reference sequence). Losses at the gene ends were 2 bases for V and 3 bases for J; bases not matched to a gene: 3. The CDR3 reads CASSFLAGNYEQYF. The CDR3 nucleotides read TGTGCCAGCAGCTTTCTAGCGGGGAACTACGAGCAGTACTTC.

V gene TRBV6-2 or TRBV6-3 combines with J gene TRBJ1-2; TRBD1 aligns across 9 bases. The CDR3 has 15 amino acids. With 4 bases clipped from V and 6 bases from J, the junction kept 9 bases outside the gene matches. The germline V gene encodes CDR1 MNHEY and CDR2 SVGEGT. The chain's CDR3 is CASSFFSGTGNGYTF. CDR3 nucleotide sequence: TGTGCCAGCAGTTTCTTCTCCGGGACAGGGAATGGCTACACCTTC.

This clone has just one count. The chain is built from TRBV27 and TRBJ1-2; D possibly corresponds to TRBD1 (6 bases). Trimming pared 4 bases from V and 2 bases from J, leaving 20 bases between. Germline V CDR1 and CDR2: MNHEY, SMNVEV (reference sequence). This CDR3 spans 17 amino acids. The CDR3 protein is CASSSLLRGGANYGYTF. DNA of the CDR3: TGTGCCAGCAGTTCGCTATTGCGGGGGGGCGCGAACTATGGCTACACCTTC.

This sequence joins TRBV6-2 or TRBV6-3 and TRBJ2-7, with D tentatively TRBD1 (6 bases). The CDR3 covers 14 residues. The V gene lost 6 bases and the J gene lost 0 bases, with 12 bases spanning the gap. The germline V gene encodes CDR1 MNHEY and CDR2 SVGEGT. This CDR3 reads CASSRQGLSYEQYF. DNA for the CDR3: TGTGCCAGCAGCCGGCAGGGGCTCTCCTACGAGCAGTACTTC.

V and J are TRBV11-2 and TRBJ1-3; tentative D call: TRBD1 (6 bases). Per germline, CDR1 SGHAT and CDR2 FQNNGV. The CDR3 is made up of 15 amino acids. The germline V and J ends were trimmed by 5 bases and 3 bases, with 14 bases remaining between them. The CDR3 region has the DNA TGTGCCAGCAGCCCCCGACAGGCAGGTGGAAACACCATATATTTT. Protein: CASSPRQAGGNTIYF. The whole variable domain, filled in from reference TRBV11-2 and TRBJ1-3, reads EAGVAQSPRYKIIEKRQSVAFWCNPISGHATLYWYQQILGQGPKLLIQFQNNGVVDDSQLPKDRFSAERLKGVDSTLKIQPAKLEDSAVYLCASSPRQAGGNTIYFGEGSWLTVV.

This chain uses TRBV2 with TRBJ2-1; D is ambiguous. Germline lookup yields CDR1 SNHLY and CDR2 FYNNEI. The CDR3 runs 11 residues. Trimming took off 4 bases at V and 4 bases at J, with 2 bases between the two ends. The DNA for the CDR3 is TGTGCCAGCAGTGCGTACAATGAGCAGTTCTTC. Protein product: CASSAYNEQFF. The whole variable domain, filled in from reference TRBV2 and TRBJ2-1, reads EPEVTQTPSHQVTQMGQEVILRCVPISNHLYFYWYRQILGQKVEFLVSFYNNEISEKSEIFDDQFSVERPDGSNFTLKIRSTKLEDSAMYFCASSAYNEQFFGPGTRLTVL.

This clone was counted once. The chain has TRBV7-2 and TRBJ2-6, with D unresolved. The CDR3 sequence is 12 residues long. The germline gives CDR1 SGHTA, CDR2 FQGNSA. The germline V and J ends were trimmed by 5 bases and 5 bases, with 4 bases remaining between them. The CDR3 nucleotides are TGTGCCAGCAGCCCCTGGGCCAACGTCCTGACTTTC. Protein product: CASSPWANVLTF.

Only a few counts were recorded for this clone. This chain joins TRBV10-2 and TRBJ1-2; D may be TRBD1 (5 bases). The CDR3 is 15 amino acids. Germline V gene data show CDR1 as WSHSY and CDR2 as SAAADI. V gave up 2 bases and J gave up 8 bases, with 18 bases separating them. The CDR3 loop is CASSESRVEISGYTF. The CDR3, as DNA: TGCGCCAGCAGTGAGAGCAGGGTGGAGATTTCCGGCTACACCTTC.

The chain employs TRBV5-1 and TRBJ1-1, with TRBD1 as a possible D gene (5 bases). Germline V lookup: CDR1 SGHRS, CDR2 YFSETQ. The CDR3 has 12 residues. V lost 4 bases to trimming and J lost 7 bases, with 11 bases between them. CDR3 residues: CASSRDRDEAFF. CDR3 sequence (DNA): TGCGCCAGCAGCCGAGACAGAGATGAAGCTTTCTTT.